What follows are 30 T cell receptor beta chains derived from one specimen sequenced in a study of CD8+CD57+ T cells in acquired aplastic anemia. TCR beta VDJ and CDR3 profiling used genomic DNA as template. TCRdb re-called the reads with MiXCR, one entry per CDR3 protein. The repertoire consists of more than 250,000 distinct CDR3 sequences, with roughly half occurring once and the leading ten covering under 8.5%. Sequencing was done on a sample of sorted CD4+, CD8+, or CD8+CD57+ T cells (not recorded which) from PBMCs. The origin of the receptors is a human donor with severe aplastic anemia or a healthy control (not recorded which).

The chain combines TRBV25-1 with TRBJ2-3; 8 nucleotides match TRBD2. CDR1 is MGHDK, CDR2 SYGVNS, per germline. The V and J ends lost 5 bases and 1 base, in that order; junction bases with no gene match: 5. The CDR3 loop spans 15 amino acids. DNA for the CDR3: TGTGCCAGCAGTAAACTAGCGGAGGGCACAGATACGCAGTATTTT. Protein product: CASSKLAEGTDTQYF.

This clonotype appeared many times. The chain has TRBV20-1 and TRBJ1-2; D gene unclear. The germline V gene encodes CDR1 DFQATT and CDR2 SNEGSKA (reference sequence). V lost 5 bases and J 4 bases, leaving 14 bases between the germline ends. The length of the CDR3 is 13 residues. CDR3 coding DNA: TGCAGTGCTGCTTCGGAGGGCCCCTATGGCTACACCTTC. Translating gives CSAASEGPYGYTF.

The chain combines TRBV20-1 with TRBJ2-5, with 10 bases aligning to TRBD1. V lost 5 bases and J lost 3; bases outside the gene matches: 6. CDR1 DFQATT and CDR2 SNEGSKA come from the germline V gene (reference sequence). The CDR3 runs 14 residues. This chain's CDR3 is CSAETGGWEETQYF. The CDR3 bases are TGCAGTGCTGAGACAGGGGGCTGGGAAGAGACCCAGTACTTC.

The chain couples TRBV11-2 to TRBJ2-1; TRBD2 agrees at 10 bases. The CDR3 has 16 residues. Germline V CDR1 and CDR2: SGHAT, FQNNGV. V gave up 7 bases and J gave up 7 bases; unmatched junction bases: 13. CDR3 bases: TGTGCCAGCATCCCCTCGGGGCTAGCGGGGGAGAATGAGCAGTTCTTC. Its protein is CASIPSGLAGENEQFF. The full variable domain, completed using reference TRBV11-2 and TRBJ2-1, is EAGVAQSPRYKIIEKRQSVAFWCNPISGHATLYWYQQILGQGPKLLIQFQNNGVVDDSQLPKDRFSAERLKGVDSTLKIQPAKLEDSAVYLCASIPSGLAGENEQFFGPGTRLTVL.

Regarding this clonotype: One end of the junction fails to match germline, which may point to a read error. The chain has TRBV5-1 and TRBJ2-1, with D possibly TRBD2 on 5 matching bases. Per the germline V gene, CDR1 is SGHRS and CDR2 is YFSETQ. This CDR3 spans 12 amino acids. CDR3 residues: CASSLDAGRRIF. The DNA of the CDR3 is TGCGCCAGCAGCTTGGATGCGGGTAGGAGGATCTTC. The variable domain in full, completed from reference TRBV5-1 and TRBJ2-1, reads KAGVTQTPRYLIKTRGQQVTLSCSPISGHRSVSWYQQTPGQGLQFLFEYFSETQRNKGNFPGRFSGRQFSNSRSEMNVSTLELGDSALYLCASSLDAGRRIFGPGTRLTVL.

The chain has TRBV29-1 and TRBJ2-7, with TRBD1 identical over 7 bases. J gave up 3 bases and V 3 bases, and 2 bases lay outside the gene matches. CDR1 and CDR2 from the germline V gene are SQVTM and ANQGSEA. CDR3 length equals 12 residues. The CDR3: CSVEGDSYEQYF. The CDR3 nucleotides are TGCAGCGTTGAGGGGGACAGCTACGAGCAGTACTTC.

As regards this clonotype: An end of the junction does not agree with germline; a read error may underlie this. This chain uses TRBV12-3 or TRBV12-4 with TRBJ1-5, with D uncertain. This CDR3 is built from 14 residues. DNA for the CDR3: TGTGCCAGCAGTCCCGCGGCGGGCAATCTGCCCCAGCATTTT. This translates into CASSPAAGNLPQHF.

The table lists this clonotype with many counts. The V call is TRBV9, the J call TRBJ2-3; the D gene is possibly TRBD2 (5 bases). Germline assignment: CDR1 SGDLS and CDR2 YYNGEE. This CDR3 contains 17 residues. V was trimmed by 4 bases and J by 1 base, leaving 19 bases between them. The CDR3 loop reads CASSPRSRERGTDTQYF. The CDR3 nucleotides read TGTGCCAGCAGCCCCCGATCGAGGGAGAGAGGCACAGATACGCAGTATTTT.

This clonotype showed up just a few times. This chain connects TRBV7-2 to TRBJ2-5; 12 nucleotides line up with TRBD2. With V trimmed by 4 bases and J by 4 bases, 16 bases remained unmatched. The CDR3 loop spans 19 amino acids. Germline V gene data show CDR1 as SGHTA and CDR2 as FQGNSA. The CDR3 region is CASSSDFSRLAGEGETQYF. The CDR3 nucleotides are TGTGCCAGCAGCTCGGACTTTTCAAGACTAGCGGGGGAAGGAGAGACCCAGTACTTC.

The V gene is TRBV29-1, the J gene TRBJ1-2; D is undetermined. The CDR3 is made up of 12 amino acids. The germline V gene has CDR1 SQVTM and CDR2 ANQGSEA. V was shortened by 0 bases and J by 1 base, with 3 bases between the two germline ends. CDR3 sequence (DNA): TGCAGCGTTGAAGACAGTAACTATGGCTACACCTTC. The encoded protein is CSVEDSNYGYTF.

Comment on this clonotype: The CDR3 does not close with the conserved phenylalanine or tryptophan, likely indicating a read error. The chain recombines TRBV7-8 with TRBJ2-7; no clear D. The CDR3 has 12 residues. V lost 2 bases and J 5 bases, leaving 7 bases between the germline ends. CDR1 and CDR2 (germline): SGHVS, FQNEAQ. The CDR3 nucleotides read TGTGCCAGCAGCTTAATGCCTCACGAGCAGTACTAC. Translating gives CASSLMPHEQYY.

CDR3 nucleotides: TGTGCCATCAGTCTGGCCCGGGGCGACGACTATGGCTACACCTTC. It is translated as CAISLARGDDYGYTF. V and J are TRBV10-3 and TRBJ1-2; possible D gene TRBD1, 5 bases. Germline V gene lookup returns CDR1 ENHRY and CDR2 SYGVKD. The germline V and J ends were trimmed by 5 bases and 3 bases, with 16 bases remaining between them. The CDR3 runs to 15 residues.

J is TRBJ2-1 and V is TRBV24-1, with TRBD1 matching over 7 bases. Germline CDR1 reads KGHDR; CDR2 reads SFDVKD. CDR3 length: 15 amino acids. Trimming removed 1 base from V and 5 bases from J; junction bases left unmatched: 4. The DNA for the CDR3 is TGTGCCACCAGTGATTTTGGGACAGCCAACAATGAGCAGTTCTTC. Translated: CATSDFGTANNEQFF.

This clonotype was recorded at least ten times. The V gene is TRBV20-1, the J gene TRBJ1-1; possible D gene TRBD1, 6 bases. Germline lookup yields CDR1 DFQATT and CDR2 SNEGSKA (reference sequence). V lost 6 bases and J 5 bases, leaving 13 bases between the germline ends. The CDR3 spans 12 residues. CDR3 sequence: CSATGLRTEAFF. The DNA of the CDR3 is TGCAGTGCCACAGGGTTAAGGACTGAAGCTTTCTTT.

Concerning this clonotype itself: Being one base from a much bigger clone, this may be a read error. The CDR3 does not close with the conserved phenylalanine or tryptophan, likely indicating a read error. The chain uses TRBV6-1 and TRBJ1-5; no firm D call. Germline values: CDR1 MNHNS, CDR2 SASEGT. V lost 1 base to trimming and J lost 3 bases, with 4 bases between them. The CDR3 length is 13 residues. The DNA for the CDR3 is TGTGCCAGCAGTGAAGGGGTCAATCAGCCCCAGCATCTT. Translated, it gives CASSEGVNQPQHL.

The V and J genes are TRBV7-3 and TRBJ2-1; no clear D gene. There are 13 residues in the CDR3. CDR1 and CDR2 from the germline V gene are SGHTA and FQGTGA. The V and J ends lost 6 bases and 5 bases respectively, with 11 bases between them. This CDR3 is CASRTSPNNEQFF. The DNA of the CDR3 is TGTGCCAGCAGGACGTCCCCCAACAATGAGCAGTTCTTC. The full variable domain, in which reference TRBV7-3 and TRBJ2-1 provide the parts outside the CDR3, is GAGVSQTPSNKVTEKGKYVELRCDPISGHTALYWYRQSLGQGPEFLIYFQGTGAADDSGLPNDRFFAVRPEGSVSTLKIQRTERGDSAVYLCASRTSPNNEQFFGPGTRLTVL.

This clonotype turned up a few times. This chain connects TRBV6-1 to TRBJ1-5, with 9 positions matching TRBD1. This CDR3 is built from 19 residues. The junction had 19 bases not matched to a gene; V was cut back by 4 bases and J by 6 bases. In germline, CDR1 is MNHNS, CDR2 SASEGT. Here the CDR3 DNA reads TGTGCCAGCAGTGGGCCTGGACAGGGGCGAATTTTTCGTAGTCAGCCCCAGCATTTT. Its translation: CASSGPGQGRIFRSQPQHF.

This clonotype was found once. This sequence joins TRBV12-3 or TRBV12-4 and TRBJ2-7, with D possibly TRBD1 on 5 matching bases. This CDR3 is 12 amino acids long. Trimming took 6 bases from V and 5 from J, leaving 11 bases between them. The CDR3 nucleotides read TGTGCCAGCAGCGTAGGGGTCAACGAGCAGTACTTC. Protein product: CASSVGVNEQYF.

This clonotype was seen many times. The V gene is TRBV4-2, the J gene TRBJ2-2, with D possibly matching TRBD1 (6 bases). The V gene's germline CDR1 is LGHNA and CDR2 YNFKEQ. CDR3 length: 15 residues. Deletions cut 4 bases from V and 3 bases from J, with 12 bases between. CDR3 in amino acids: CASSLAAGDTGELFF. The DNA of the CDR3 is TGTGCCAGCAGCCTCGCAGCAGGGGACACCGGGGAGCTGTTTTTT.

This sequence joins TRBV5-1 and TRBJ2-5; D gene unclear. Trimming pared 3 bases from V and 2 bases from J, leaving 14 bases between. The CDR3 is 15 residues long. Germline CDR1 reads SGHRS; CDR2 reads YFSETQ. The CDR3 spells CASSWTPTTQETQYF. DNA for the CDR3: TGCGCCAGCAGCTGGACCCCTACCACGCAAGAGACCCAGTACTTC.

This clonotype came up many times. V and J are TRBV7-8 and TRBJ2-3, with a weak D call TRBD2 (5 bases). V was shortened by 3 bases and J by 4 bases, with 17 bases between the two germline ends. This CDR3 has 16 residues. Germline V gene lookup returns CDR1 SGHVS and CDR2 FQNEAQ. CDR3 sequence (DNA): TGTGCCAGCAGCTTTGAAGGACTCGCTAGGCCAGATACGCAGTATTTT. As protein: CASSFEGLARPDTQYF.

This chain joins TRBV20-1 and TRBJ1-1; the D is unclear. The CDR3 runs to 11 residues. The V end was cut by 2 bases, the J end by 12 bases, with 13 bases between. In germline, CDR1 is DFQATT, CDR2 SNEGSKA (reference sequence). The CDR3 DNA is TGCAGTGCTAGATTGGCCCGAAGGCCTTTCTTT. It is translated as CSARLARRPFF.

This chain uses TRBV12-3 or TRBV12-4 with TRBJ2-7; 9 bases are shared with TRBD1. J gave up 3 bases and V 6 bases, and 6 bases lay outside the gene matches. CDR3 length: 14 amino acids. In DNA form, the CDR3 reads TGTGCCAGCAGCTTACAGGGGGCCCTCTACGAGCAGTACTTC. This gives the protein CASSLQGALYEQYF.

Written as DNA, the CDR3 is TGTGCTAGTAATTACGGGGGGAAGGAGGCTTTCTTT. Its protein is CASNYGGKEAFF. This chain joins TRBV12-5 and TRBJ1-1; a weak D match, TRBD1 (5 bases). V was pared by 8 bases and J by 11 bases, with 18 bases between. This CDR3 region has 12 residues. Germline V gives CDR1 LGHNT, CDR2 FRNRAP.

This clonotype was counted at least ten times. This chain links TRBV9 with TRBJ1-2; 9 bases fit TRBD1. In germline, CDR1 is SGDLS, CDR2 YYNGEE. Germline trimming cut 0 bases from V and 4 bases from J; bases unmatched to any gene: 13. The length of the CDR3 is 18 residues. The CDR3 sequence: CASSVGPRTGVVSYGYTF. For the CDR3, the DNA is TGTGCCAGCAGCGTAGGACCGCGGACAGGGGTGGTCTCCTATGGCTACACCTTC.

This clonotype was seen at least ten times. J is TRBJ2-1 and V is TRBV20-1; 13 bases align to TRBD2. The CDR3 is 18 amino acids. J gave up 0 bases and V 6 bases, and 11 bases lay outside the gene matches. Germline CDR1 and CDR2: DFQATT and SNEGSKA (reference sequence). The CDR3 DNA sequence: TGCAGTGCCGCCCCCGGGACTAGCGGGGCGAGCTCCTACAATGAGCAGTTCTTC. This gives the protein CSAAPGTSGASSYNEQFF.

V gene TRBV5-6 combines with J gene TRBJ2-1; a weak D match, TRBD2 (6 bases). This CDR3 is built from 16 residues. Germline V gene lookup returns CDR1 SGHDT and CDR2 YYEEEE. V was shortened by 1 base and J by 1 base, with 12 bases between the two germline ends. The CDR3 DNA reads TGTGCCAGCAGCTTGCCAGCGGGTATGTCCTACAATGAGCAGTTCTTC. It is translated as CASSLPAGMSYNEQFF.

In the case of this clonotype: The junction does not match germline at one end; this may be a read error. The rearrangement uses TRBV10-3 and TRBJ2-2; 8 nucleotides match TRBD1. Germline CDR1 and CDR2: ENHRY and SYGVKD. The CDR3 totals 15 residues. CDR3 DNA sequence: TGTGCCATCAGTGAGCGGACAGGGAACATCGGGGAGCTGTTTTTT. This gives the protein CAISERTGNIGELFF.

This chain uses TRBV7-9 with TRBJ2-1; the D is unclear. The V end lost 3 bases, the J end lost 8 bases, and 14 bases lay between the germline ends. Germline lookup yields CDR1 SEHNR and CDR2 FQNEAQ (reference sequence). The CDR3 is 14 amino acids. The DNA of the CDR3 is TGTGCCAGCAGCTTGAACAGCCTACGTGATGAGCAGTTCTTC. Its protein is CASSLNSLRDEQFF.

The DNA of the CDR3 is TGTGCCAGTAAGTTCCGAGGGTCTAATTCACCCCTCCACTTT. Encoded protein: CASKFRGSNSPLHF. The chain carries TRBV19 and TRBJ1-6; D remains ambiguous. The CDR3 covers 14 residues. Germline CDR1 LNHDA, CDR2 SQIVND (reference sequence). V gave up 7 bases and J gave up 6 bases, with 13 bases separating them.